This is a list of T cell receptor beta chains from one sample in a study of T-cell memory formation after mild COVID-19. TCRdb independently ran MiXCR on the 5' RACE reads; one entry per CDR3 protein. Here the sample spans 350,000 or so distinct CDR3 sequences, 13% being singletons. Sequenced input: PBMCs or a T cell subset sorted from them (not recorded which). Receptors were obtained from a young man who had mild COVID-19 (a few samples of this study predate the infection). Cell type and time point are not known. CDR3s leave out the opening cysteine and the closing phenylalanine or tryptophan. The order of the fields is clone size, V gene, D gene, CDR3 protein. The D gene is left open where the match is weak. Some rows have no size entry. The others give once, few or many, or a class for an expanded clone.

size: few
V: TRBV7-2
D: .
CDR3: ASSLARQARSGYT

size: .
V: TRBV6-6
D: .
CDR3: ASSYGGQVEAF

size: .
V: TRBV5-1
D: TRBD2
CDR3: ASSSTSGGARDTQY

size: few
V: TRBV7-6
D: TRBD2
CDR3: ASSLAGGLSAQY

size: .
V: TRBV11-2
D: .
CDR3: ASSLDPAGETQY

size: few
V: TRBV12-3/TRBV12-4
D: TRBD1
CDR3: ASNPGGQSILGYT

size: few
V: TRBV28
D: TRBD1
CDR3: ASSLAGTGAGNTIY

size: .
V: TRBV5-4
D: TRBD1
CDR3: ASSLLTGTGSLTDTQY

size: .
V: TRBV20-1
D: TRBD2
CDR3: SARDALAGFETQY

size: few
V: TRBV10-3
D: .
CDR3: AISEMGDSNQPQH

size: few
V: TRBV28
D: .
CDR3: ASSLPSRASGAQF

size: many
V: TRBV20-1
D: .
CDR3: SARDRATYEQY

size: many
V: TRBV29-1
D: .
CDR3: SVGPRGPPYNEQF

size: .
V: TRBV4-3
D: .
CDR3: ASSQHSELSTGSQAF

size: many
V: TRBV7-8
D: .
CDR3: ASSLEYRVEYTEAF

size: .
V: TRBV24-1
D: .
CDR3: ATSVPGSEGYT

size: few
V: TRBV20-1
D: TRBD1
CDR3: SARARGNVGSPLH

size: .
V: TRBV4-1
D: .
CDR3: ASSQVGEETQY

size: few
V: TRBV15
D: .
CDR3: ATSRDLALSGANVLT

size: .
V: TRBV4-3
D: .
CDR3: ASSQDLIPRGAIGELF

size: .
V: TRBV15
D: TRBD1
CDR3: ATSRGTGASYEQY

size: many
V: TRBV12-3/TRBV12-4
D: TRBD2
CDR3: ASSPRGGYTDTQY

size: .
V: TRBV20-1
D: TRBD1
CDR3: SAPGTGAGETQY

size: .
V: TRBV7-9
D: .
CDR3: ASSRDYNSPLH

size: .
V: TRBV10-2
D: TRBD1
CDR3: ASRPGQGSEQY

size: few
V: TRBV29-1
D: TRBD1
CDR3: SVTGGYGYT

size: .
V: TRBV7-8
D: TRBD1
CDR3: ASRRQGSTEAF

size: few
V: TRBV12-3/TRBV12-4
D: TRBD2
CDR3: ASSFRAGGPETQY

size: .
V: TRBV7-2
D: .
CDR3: ASSFSWPGKSPLDGYT

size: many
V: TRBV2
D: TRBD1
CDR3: ASSEQGARDQPQH

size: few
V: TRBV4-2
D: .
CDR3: ASSHRDDYGYT

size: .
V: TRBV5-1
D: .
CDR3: ASGLWTVSNTEAF

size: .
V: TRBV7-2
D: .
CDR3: ASSRFGQEQF

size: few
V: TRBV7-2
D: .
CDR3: ASSPNSGGHYT

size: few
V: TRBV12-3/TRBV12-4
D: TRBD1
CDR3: ASRPTGDYGPQH

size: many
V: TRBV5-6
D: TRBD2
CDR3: ASSLTTSGGPPDTQY

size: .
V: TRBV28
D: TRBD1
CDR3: ATHQGGGGAF

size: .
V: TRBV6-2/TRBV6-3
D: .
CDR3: ASSTGWRGNQPQH

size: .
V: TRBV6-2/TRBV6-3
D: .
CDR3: ASRYGYEQY

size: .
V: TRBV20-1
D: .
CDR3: SARDREKHTEAF

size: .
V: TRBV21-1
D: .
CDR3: ARVRGRPQETQY

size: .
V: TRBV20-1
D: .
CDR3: SARDPPGVDTEAF

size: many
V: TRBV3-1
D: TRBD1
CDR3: ASSSTGVNTEAF

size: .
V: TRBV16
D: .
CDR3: ASSQSRGSTEAF

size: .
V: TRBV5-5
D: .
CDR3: ATRGVAKNIQY

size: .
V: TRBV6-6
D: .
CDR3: ASSYSPGYPAF